This T cell receptor beta chain was obtained from a study of OX40 agonist ivuxolimab in advanced cancers. The CDR3 spans 14 residues. The ends were cut back, 4 bases at V and 0 bases at J, with 11 bases in the middle. Germline assignment: CDR1 SGHRS and CDR2 YFSETQ. The data were produced by immunoSEQ multiplex PCR, yet TCRdb's version contains in-frame clones alone and is incomplete. The sample consists of about 140,000 clones, roughly 91% of them appearing once. The cohort excluded patients with autoimmune disease history or systemic immunosuppression. The input for sequencing was CD4+ or CD8+ T cells sorted from blood, taken in a trial of the OX40 agonist ivuxolimab. The receptor comes from an adult with an advanced solid tumor such as melanoma, head and neck, liver or kidney cancer. The V gene is TRBV5-1, the J gene TRBJ2-7, with D perhaps TRBD1 or TRBD2 (6 bases each). DNA for the CDR3: TGCGCCAGCAGCCGGGGGCAGGGCTCCTACGAGCAGTACTTC. It specifies CASSRGQGSYEQYF. The entire variable domain, with the rest obtained from reference TRBV5-1 and TRBJ2-7, is as follows: KAGVTQTPRYLIKTRGQQVTLSCSPISGHRSVSWYQQTPGQGLQFLFEYFSETQRNKGNFPGRFSGRQFSNSRSEMNVSTLELGDSALYLCASSRGQGSYEQYFGPGTRLTVT.